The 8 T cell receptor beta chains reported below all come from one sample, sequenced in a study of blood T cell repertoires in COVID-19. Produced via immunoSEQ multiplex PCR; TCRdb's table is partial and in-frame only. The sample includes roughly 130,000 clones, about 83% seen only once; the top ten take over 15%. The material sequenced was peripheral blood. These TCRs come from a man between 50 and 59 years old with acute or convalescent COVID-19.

CDR3 in amino acids: CASWNSNSNQPQHF. The DNA of the CDR3 is TGTGCCAGCTGGAACAGCAATAGCAATCAGCCCCAGCATTTT. The gene calls are TRBV6-5 and TRBJ1-5; no clear D. The CDR3 extends over 14 amino acids. The V gene's germline CDR1 is MNHEY and CDR2 SVGAGI. The germline V and J ends were trimmed by 8 bases and 0 bases, with 11 bases remaining between them.

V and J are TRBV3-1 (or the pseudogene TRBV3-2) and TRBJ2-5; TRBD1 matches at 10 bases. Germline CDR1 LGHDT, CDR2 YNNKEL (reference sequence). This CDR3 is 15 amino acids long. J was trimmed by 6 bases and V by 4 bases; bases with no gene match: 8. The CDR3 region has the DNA TGTGCCAGCAGCCCTCAGACAGGGGGCGGAAAGACCCAGTACTTC. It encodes CASSPQTGGGKTQYF.

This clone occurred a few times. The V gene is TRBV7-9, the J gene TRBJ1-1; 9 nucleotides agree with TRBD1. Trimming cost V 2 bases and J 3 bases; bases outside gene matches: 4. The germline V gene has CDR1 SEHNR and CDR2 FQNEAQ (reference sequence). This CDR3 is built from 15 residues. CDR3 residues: CASSLFGQGYTEAFF. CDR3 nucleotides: TGTGCCAGCAGCTTATTCGGACAGGGGTACACTGAAGCTTTCTTT.

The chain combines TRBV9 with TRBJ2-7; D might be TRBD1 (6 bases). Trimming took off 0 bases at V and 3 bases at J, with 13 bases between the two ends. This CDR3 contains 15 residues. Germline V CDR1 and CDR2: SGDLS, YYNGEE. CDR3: CASSVEAGVVYEQYF. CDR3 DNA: TGTGCCAGCAGCGTAGAGGCAGGGGTCGTCTACGAGCAGTACTTC.

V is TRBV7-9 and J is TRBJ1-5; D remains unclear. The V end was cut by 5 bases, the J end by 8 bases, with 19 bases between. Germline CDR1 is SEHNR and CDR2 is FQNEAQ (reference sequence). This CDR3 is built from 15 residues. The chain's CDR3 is CASSQGLARMEPQHF. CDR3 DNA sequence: TGTGCCAGCAGCCAAGGACTGGCCCGTATGGAGCCCCAGCATTTT. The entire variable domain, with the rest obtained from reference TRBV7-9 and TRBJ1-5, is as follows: DTGVSQNPRHKITKRGQNVTFRCDPISEHNRLYWYRQTLGQGPEFLTYFQNEAQLEKSRLLSDRFSAERPKGSFSTLEIQRTEQGDSAMYLCASSQGLARMEPQHFGDGTRLSIL.

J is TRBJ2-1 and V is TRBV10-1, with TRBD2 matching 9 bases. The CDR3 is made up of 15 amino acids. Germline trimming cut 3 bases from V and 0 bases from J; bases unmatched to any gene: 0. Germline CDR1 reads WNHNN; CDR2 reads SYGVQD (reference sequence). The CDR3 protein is CASSEAGGSYNEQFF. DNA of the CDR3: TGCGCCAGCAGTGAAGCGGGGGGCTCCTACAATGAGCAGTTCTTC.

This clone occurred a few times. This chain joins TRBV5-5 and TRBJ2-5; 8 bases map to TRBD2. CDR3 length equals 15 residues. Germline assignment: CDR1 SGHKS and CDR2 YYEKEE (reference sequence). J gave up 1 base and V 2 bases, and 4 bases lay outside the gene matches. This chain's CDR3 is CASSLGTSRQETQYF. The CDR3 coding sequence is TGTGCCAGCAGCTTAGGGACTAGTCGCCAAGAGACCCAGTACTTC.

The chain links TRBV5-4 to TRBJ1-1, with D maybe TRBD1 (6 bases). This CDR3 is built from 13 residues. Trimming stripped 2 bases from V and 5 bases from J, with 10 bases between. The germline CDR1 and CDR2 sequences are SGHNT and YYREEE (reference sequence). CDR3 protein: CASSLPQGTEAFF. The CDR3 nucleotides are TGTGCCAGCAGCTTACCTCAGGGGACTGAAGCTTTCTTT.